The 2 T cell receptor beta chains below come from one sample, sequenced in a study of blood T cell repertoires in COVID-19. Here immunoSEQ multiplex PCR was the method, and the copy in TCRdb shows in-frame clones only, minus some. The sample lists 95,000 to 100,000 clones, 91% occurring once. Sequenced sample: peripheral blood. Receptors originate from a man aged 50-60 years with acute or convalescent COVID-19.

The J gene is TRBJ1-1, the V gene TRBV2, with D possibly matching TRBD1 (5 bases). The CDR3 loop spans 13 amino acids. The V gene lost 8 bases and the J gene lost 2 bases, with 12 bases spanning the gap. Germline CDR1 reads SNHLY; CDR2 reads FYNNEI. CDR3 bases: TGTGCCAGCGGTTTCAGGGCCAACACTGAAGCTTTCTTT. Amino acid sequence: CASGFRANTEAFF.

With regard to this clone: Additional DNA sequences in this sample encode the identical CDR3. This sequence joins TRBV9 and TRBJ1-3; 7 bases match TRBD1. Losses at the gene ends were 2 bases for V and 0 bases for J; bases not matched to a gene: 5. The CDR3 has 16 amino acids. CDR1 and CDR2 (germline): SGDLS, YYNGEE. The CDR3 sequence is CASSVLGTDSGNTIYF. The CDR3 DNA is TGTGCCAGCAGCGTTCTAGGGACAGACTCTGGAAACACCATATATTTT.